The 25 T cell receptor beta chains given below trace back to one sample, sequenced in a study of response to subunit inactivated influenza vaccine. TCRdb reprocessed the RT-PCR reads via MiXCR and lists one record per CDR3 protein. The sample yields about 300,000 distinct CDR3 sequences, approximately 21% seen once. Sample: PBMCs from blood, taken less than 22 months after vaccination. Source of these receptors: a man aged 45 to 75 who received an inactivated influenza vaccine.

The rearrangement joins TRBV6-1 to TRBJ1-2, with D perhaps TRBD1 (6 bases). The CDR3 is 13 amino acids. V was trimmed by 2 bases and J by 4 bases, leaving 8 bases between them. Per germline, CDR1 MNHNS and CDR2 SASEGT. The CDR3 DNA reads TGTGCCAGCAGTGAAATGACAGGCTATGGCTACACCTTC. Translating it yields CASSEMTGYGYTF.

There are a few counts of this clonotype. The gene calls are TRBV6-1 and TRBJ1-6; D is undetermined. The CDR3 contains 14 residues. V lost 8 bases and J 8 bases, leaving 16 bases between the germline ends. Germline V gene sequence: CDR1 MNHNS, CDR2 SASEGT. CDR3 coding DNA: TGTGCCAGCTCGATTAACCAAGTCGATTCACCCCTCCACTTT. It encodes CASSINQVDSPLHF.

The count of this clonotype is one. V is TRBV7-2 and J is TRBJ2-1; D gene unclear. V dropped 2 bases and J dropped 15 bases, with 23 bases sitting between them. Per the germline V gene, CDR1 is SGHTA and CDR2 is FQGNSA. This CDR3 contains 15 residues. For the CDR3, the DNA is TGTGCCAGCAGCTTAACGCAGACCGGCCCGGACCCTCGGTTCTTC. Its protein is CASSLTQTGPDPRFF.

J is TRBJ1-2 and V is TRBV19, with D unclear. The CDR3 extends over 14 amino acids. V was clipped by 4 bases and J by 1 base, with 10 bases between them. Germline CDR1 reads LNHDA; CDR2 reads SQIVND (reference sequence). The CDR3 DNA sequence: TGTGCCAGTAGTACTTACAGTGTTAACTATGGCTACACCTTC. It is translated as CASSTYSVNYGYTF.

CDR3 sequence: CASSSATSGRFDYEQYF. DNA for the CDR3: TGCGCCAGCAGCTCCGCGACTAGCGGGAGGTTCGACTACGAGCAGTACTTC. The V gene is TRBV5-1, the J gene TRBJ2-7; TRBD2 aligns across 13 bases. The germline CDR1 and CDR2 sequences are SGHRS and YFSETQ. Germline trimming cut 3 bases from V and 3 bases from J; bases unmatched to any gene: 9. The CDR3 contains 17 residues.

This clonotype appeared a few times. In nucleotides, the CDR3 is TGTGCCATCAGTGTAGGGACAGATACGCAGTATTTT. Protein product: CAISVGTDTQYF. The chain links TRBV10-3 to TRBJ2-3; no reliable D call. This CDR3 has 12 residues. Germline CDR1 reads ENHRY; CDR2 reads SYGVKD. Trimming removed 4 bases at V and 3 bases at J, with 5 bases between.

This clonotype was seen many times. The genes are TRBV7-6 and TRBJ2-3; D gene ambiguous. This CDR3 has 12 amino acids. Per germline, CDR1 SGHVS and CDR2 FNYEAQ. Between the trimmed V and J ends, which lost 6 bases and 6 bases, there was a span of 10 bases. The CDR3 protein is CASSLLRDTQYF. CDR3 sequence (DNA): TGTGCCAGCAGTCTCCTCAGGGATACGCAGTATTTT.

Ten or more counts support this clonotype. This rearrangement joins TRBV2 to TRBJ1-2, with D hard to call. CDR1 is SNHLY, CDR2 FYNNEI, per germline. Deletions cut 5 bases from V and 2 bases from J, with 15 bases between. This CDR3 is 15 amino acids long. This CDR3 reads CASSSDGGSNYGYTF. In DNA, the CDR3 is TGTGCCAGCAGTTCTGACGGAGGGAGCAACTATGGCTACACCTTC.

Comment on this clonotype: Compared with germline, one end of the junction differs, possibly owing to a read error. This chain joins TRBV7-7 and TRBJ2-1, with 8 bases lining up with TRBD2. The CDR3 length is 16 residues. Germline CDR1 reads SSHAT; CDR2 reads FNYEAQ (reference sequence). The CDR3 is CASSLVPGGTYNEQFF. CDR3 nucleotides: TGTGCTAGCAGCTTAGTTCCGGGGGGGACCTACAATGAGCAGTTCTTC.

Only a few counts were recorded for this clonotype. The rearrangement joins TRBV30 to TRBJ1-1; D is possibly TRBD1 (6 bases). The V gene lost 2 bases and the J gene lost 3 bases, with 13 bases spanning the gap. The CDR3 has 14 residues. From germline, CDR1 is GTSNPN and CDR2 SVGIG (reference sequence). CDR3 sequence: CAWSRGAVDTEAFF. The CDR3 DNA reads TGTGCCTGGAGTCGGGGGGCGGTTGACACTGAAGCTTTCTTT.

This CDR3 reads CASSLSRGDGYTF. Written as DNA, the CDR3 is TGTGCCAGCAGCTTAAGCAGGGGGGATGGCTACACCTTC. This rearrangement joins TRBV7-8 to TRBJ1-2; 7 positions agree with TRBD1. This CDR3 has 13 amino acids. J lost 6 bases, V lost 2 bases, and 3 bases had no gene match. The germline CDR1 and CDR2 sequences are SGHVS and FQNEAQ.

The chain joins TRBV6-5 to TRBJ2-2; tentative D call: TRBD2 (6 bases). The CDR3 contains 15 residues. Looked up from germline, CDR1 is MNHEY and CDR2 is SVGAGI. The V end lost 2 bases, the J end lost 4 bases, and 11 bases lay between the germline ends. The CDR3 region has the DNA TGTGCCAGCAGTTACCTGGGACTTACCACCGGGGAGCTGTTTTTT. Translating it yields CASSYLGLTTGELFF.

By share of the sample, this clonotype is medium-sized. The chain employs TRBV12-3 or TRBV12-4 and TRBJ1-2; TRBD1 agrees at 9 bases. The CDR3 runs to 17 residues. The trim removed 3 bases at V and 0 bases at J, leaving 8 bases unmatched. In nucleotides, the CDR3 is TGTGCCAGCAGTTTCCATGGACAGGGGCACTCTAACTATGGCTACACCTTC. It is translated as CASSFHGQGHSNYGYTF.

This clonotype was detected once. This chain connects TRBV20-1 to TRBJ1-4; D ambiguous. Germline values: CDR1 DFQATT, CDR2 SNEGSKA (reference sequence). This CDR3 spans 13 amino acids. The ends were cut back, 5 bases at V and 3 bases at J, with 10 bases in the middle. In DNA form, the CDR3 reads TGCAGTGCTTCCGGGAGACCTAATGAAAAACTGTTTTTT. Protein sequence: CSASGRPNEKLFF.

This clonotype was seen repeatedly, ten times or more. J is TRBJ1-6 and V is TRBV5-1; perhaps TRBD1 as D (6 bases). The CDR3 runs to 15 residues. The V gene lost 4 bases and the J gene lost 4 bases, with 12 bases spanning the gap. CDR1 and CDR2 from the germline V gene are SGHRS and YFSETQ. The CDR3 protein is CASSPGTLYNSPLHF. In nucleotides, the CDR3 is TGCGCCAGCAGCCCGGGGACACTTTATAATTCACCCCTCCACTTT.

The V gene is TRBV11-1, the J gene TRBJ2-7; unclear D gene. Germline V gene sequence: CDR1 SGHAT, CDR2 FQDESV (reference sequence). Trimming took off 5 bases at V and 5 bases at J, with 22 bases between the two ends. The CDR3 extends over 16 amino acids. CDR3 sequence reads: CASSPSRQLTFDEQYF. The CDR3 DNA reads TGTGCCAGCAGCCCGAGCAGGCAGTTGACGTTCGACGAGCAGTACTTC.

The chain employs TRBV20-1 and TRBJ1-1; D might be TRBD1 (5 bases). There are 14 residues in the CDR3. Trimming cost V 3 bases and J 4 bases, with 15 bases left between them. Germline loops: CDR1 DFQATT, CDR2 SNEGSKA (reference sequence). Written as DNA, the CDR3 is TGCAGTGCTAGTGATGGGGGGTTGAGCACTGAAGCTTTCTTT. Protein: CSASDGGLSTEAFF.

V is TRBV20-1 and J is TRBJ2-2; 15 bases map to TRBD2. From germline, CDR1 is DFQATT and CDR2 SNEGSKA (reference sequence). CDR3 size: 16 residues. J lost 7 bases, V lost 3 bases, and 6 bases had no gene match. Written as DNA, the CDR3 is TGCAGTGCTAGGACCGGGACTAGCGGGAGGAGCGGGGAGCTGTTTTTT. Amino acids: CSARTGTSGRSGELFF.

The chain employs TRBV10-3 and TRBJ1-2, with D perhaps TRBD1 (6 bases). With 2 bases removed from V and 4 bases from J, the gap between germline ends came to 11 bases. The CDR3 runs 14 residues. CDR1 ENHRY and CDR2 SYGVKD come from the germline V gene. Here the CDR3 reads CAISEGGHGYGYTF. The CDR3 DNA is TGTGCCATCAGTGAGGGGGGACATGGCTATGGCTACACCTTC.

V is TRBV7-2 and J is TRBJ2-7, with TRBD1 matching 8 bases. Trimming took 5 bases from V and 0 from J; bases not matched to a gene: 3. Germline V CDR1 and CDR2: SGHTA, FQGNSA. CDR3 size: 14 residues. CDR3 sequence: CASSADRVSYEQYF. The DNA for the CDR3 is TGTGCCAGCAGCGCGGACAGGGTCTCCTACGAGCAGTACTTC.

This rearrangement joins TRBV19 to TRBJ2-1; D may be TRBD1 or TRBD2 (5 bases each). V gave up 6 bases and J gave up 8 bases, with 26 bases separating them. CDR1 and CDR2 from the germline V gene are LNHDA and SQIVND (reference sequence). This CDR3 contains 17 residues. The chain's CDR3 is CASSPLYSRGLGHEQFF. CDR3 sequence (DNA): TGTGCCAGTAGCCCTCTTTACTCACGGGGCCTCGGCCATGAGCAGTTCTTC.

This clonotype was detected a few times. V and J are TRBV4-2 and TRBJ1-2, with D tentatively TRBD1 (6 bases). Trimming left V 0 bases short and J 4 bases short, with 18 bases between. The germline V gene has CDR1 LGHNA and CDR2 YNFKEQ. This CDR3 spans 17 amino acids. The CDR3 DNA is TGTGCCAGCAGCCAAGAGGACAGTACCTCAAATAGCTATGGCTACACCTTC. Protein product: CASSQEDSTSNSYGYTF.

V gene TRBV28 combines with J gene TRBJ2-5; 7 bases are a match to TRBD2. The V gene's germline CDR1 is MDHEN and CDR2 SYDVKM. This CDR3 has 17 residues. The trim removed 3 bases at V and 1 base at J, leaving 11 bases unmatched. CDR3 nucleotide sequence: TGTGCCAGCAGTTTTAACCGCCCCAGCGGGACCCAAGAGACCCAGTACTTC. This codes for CASSFNRPSGTQETQYF.

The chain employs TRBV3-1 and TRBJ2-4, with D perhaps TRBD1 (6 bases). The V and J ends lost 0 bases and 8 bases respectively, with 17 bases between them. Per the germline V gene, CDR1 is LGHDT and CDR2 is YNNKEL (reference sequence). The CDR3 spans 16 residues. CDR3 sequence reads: CASSQDGGPRGHIQYF. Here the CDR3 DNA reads TGTGCCAGCAGCCAAGATGGTGGGCCCAGGGGACACATTCAGTACTTC.

The CDR3 protein is CASSLSSGVGGYTF. The CDR3 DNA reads as TGTGCCAGCAGTTTATCGTCAGGGGTGGGTGGCTACACCTTC. V is TRBV27 and J is TRBJ1-2; D is possibly TRBD1 (6 bases). The CDR3 has 14 amino acids. Trimming removed 0 bases at V and 7 bases at J, with 12 bases between. The V gene's germline CDR1 is MNHEY and CDR2 SMNVEV (reference sequence).